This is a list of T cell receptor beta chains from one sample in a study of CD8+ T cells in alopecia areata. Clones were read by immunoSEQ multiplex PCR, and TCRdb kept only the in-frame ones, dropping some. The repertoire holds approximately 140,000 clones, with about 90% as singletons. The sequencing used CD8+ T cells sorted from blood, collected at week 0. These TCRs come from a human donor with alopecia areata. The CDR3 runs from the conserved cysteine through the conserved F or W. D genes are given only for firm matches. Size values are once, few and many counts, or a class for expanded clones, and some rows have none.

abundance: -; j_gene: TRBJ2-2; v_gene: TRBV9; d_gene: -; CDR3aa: CASSVGGNTGELFF; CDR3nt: TGTGCCAGCAGCGTAGGCGGGAACACCGGGGAGCTGTTTTTT
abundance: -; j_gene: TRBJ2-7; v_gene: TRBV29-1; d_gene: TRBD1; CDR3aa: CSVEGPGQRYEQYF; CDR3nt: TGCAGCGTTGAAGGGCCGGGACAGCGCTACGAGCAGTACTTC
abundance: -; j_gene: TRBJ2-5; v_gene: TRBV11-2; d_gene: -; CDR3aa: CASTQAESQETQYF; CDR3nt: TGTGCCAGCACCCAAGCGGAGTCGCAAGAGACCCAGTACTTC
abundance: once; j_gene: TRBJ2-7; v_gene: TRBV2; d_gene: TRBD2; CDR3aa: CASSVLAGSYEQYF; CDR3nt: TGTGCCAGCAGTGTCCTAGCGGGTTCCTACGAGCAGTACTTC
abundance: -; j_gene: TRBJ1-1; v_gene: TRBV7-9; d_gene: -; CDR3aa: CASSSPPSTEAFF; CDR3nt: TGTGCCAGCAGCTCTCCCCCCTCCACTGAAGCTTTCTTT
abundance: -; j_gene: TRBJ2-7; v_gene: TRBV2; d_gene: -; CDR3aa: CASSVGSSYEQYF; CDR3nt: TGTGCCAGCAGTGTCGGCAGCTCCTACGAGCAGTACTTC
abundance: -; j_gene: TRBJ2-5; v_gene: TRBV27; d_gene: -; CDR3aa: CASSTAGETQYF; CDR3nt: TGTGCCAGCAGCACTGCGGGAGAGACCCAGTACTTC
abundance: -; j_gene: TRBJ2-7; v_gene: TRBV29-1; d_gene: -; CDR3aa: CSVVSQGYEQYF; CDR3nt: TGCAGCGTTGTAAGTCAGGGGTACGAGCAGTACTTC
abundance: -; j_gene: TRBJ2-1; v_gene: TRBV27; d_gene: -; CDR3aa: CASSLGIAGIDEQFF; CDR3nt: TGTGCCAGCAGTTTGGGCATAGCCGGGATCGATGAGCAGTTCTTC
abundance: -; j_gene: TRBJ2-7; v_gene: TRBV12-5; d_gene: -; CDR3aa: CASGLGQSTYEQYF; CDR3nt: TGTGCTAGTGGTTTGGGGCAGTCCACCTACGAGCAGTACTTC
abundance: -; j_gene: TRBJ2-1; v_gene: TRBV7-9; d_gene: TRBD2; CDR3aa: CASSLTLAGGPSSYNEQFF; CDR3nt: TGTGCCAGCAGCTTAACTCTGGCGGGGGGGCCGAGCTCCTACAATGAGCAGTTCTTC
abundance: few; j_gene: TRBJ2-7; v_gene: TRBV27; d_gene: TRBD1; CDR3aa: CASSLRGGAYEQYF; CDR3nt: TGTGCCAGCAGTTTACGAGGGGGCGCCTACGAGCAGTACTTC
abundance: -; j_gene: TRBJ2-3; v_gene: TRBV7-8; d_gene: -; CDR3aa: CASSLDHDGLGTDTQYF; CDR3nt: TGTGCCAGCAGCTTAGACCACGATGGCCTGGGCACAGATACGCAGTATTTT
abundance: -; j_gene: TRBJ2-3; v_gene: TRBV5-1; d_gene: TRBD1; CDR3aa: CASSKGQGYTDTQYF; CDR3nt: TGCGCCAGCAGCAAGGGACAGGGGTACACAGATACGCAGTATTTT
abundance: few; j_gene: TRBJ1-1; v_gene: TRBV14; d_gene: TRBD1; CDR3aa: CASRGGQGANTEAFF; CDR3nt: TGTGCCAGCAGGGGAGGACAGGGGGCGAACACTGAAGCTTTCTTT
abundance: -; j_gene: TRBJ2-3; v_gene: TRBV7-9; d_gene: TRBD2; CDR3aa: CASSSGLAGGPSTDTQYF; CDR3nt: TGTGCCAGCAGCTCCGGACTAGCGGGGGGTCCTAGCACAGATACGCAGTATTTT
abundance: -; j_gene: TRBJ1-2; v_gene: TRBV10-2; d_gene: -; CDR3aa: CASSESTEYYGYTF; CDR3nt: TGCGCCAGCAGTGAGTCGACGGAATACTATGGCTACACCTTC
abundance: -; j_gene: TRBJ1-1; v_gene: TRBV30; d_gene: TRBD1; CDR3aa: CAWETGGAGGSTEAFF; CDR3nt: TGTGCCTGGGAAACAGGGGGCGCGGGGGGCAGCACTGAAGCTTTCTTT
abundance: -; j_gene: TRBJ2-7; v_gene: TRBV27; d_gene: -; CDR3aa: CASSLRAETYEQYF; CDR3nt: TGTGCCAGCAGTTTAAGGGCGGAGACCTACGAGCAGTACTTC
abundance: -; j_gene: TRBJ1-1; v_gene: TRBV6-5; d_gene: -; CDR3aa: CASSYSSDMNTEAFF; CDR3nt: TGTGCCAGCAGTTACTCAAGTGACATGAACACTGAAGCTTTCTTT
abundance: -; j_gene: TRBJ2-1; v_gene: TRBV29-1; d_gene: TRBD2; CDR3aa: CSAPIAGEEFNEQFF; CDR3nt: TGCAGCGCACCAATAGCGGGAGAAGAGTTTAATGAGCAGTTCTTC
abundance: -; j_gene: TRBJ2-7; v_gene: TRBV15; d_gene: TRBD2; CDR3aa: CATSRGTSTYEQYF; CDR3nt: TGTGCCACCAGCAGGGGGACTAGTACCTACGAGCAGTACTTC
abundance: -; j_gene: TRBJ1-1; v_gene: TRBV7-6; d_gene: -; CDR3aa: CASSFPPGANTEAFF; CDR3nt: TGTGCCAGCAGCTTTCCGCCAGGGGCGAACACTGAAGCTTTCTTT
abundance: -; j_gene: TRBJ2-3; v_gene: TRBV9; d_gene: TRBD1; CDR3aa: CASTPGDSADTQYF; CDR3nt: TGTGCCAGCACCCCAGGGGACAGCGCAGATACGCAGTATTTT